The entry below describes one T cell receptor (beta chain). Its matching antigen is unknown. Using its own MiXCR run on the reads, TCRdb lists one record per CDR3 protein. The sample lists roughly 570,000 distinct CDR3 sequences, about 40% occurring once. The source of the sample is a study of T cell repertoires in cytomegalovirus infection. The CDR3 runs 13 residues. V lost 4 bases and J 5 bases, leaving 12 bases between the germline ends. CDR1 and CDR2 from the germline V gene are SGHAT and FQNNGV. The rearrangement links TRBV11-2 to TRBJ2-7, with a weak D call TRBD1 (5 bases). This TCR was sampled from a human donor in good health (CMV status not recorded). Some clones in this sample may be carry-over from other donors' samples. This specimen consisted of cultured PBMCs, obtained from culture after CMV antigen stimulation. In DNA form, the CDR3 reads TGTGCCAGCAGCTCGCACAGGTGGAACGAGCAGTACTTC. Its translation: CASSSHRWNEQYF.